Below are 30 T cell receptor beta chains sequenced from a single sample in a study of shared clonotypes between healthy human individuals. TCRdb keeps only in-frame clones here, not all; method: immunoSEQ multiplex PCR. The sample yields over 950,000 clones, 77% seen once. The sequencing sample was made of memory CD4+ T cells from PBMCs. Regarding subset: CD45RA-negative fraction. The receptor source for this set is a man younger than 30 in good health. Some clones in this sample may be carry-over from other donors' samples.

The chain carries TRBV19 and TRBJ2-6; D not certain. The germline CDR1 and CDR2 sequences are LNHDA and SQIVND (reference sequence). Trimming took off 5 bases at V and 0 bases at J, with 11 bases between the two ends. The CDR3 is 16 residues long. In nucleotides, the CDR3 is TGTGCCAGTAGTTTCTACGCCCACTCTGGGGCCAACGTCCTGACTTTC. This codes for CASSFYAHSGANVLTF.

The J gene is TRBJ2-1, the V gene TRBV7-3; 8 nucleotides align to TRBD2. CDR1 and CDR2 (germline): SGHTA, FQGTGA. The CDR3 totals 16 residues. The J segment lost 3 bases and the V segment lost 2 bases, leaving 6 bases of the junction unmatched. CDR3 coding DNA: TGTGCCAGCAGCTTAGGTGGTAGCGGGAACTACAATGAGCAGTTCTTC. Translated: CASSLGGSGNYNEQFF.

The rearrangement links TRBV7-2 to TRBJ2-2, with 8 bases lining up with TRBD2. The CDR3 length is 15 residues. The V segment lost 5 bases and the J segment 1 base; nucleotides outside the gene matches: 3. The germline V gene encodes CDR1 SGHTA and CDR2 FQGNSA. CDR3 bases: TGTGCCAGCAGCGCCACTAGCGGGAACACCGGGGAGCTGTTTTTT. Protein product: CASSATSGNTGELFF.

V usage is TRBV29-1 and J usage is TRBJ2-7, with unresolved D. Trimming took 7 bases from V and 0 from J, leaving 13 bases between them. CDR1 and CDR2 (germline): SQVTM, ANQGSEA. The length of the CDR3 is 13 residues. CDR3 nucleotide sequence: TGCAGCGCCCAGTTGGGTCCCTCCTACGAGCAGTACTTC. Amino acids: CSAQLGPSYEQYF.

V and J are TRBV28 and TRBJ2-7; D not resolved. The CDR3 runs 15 residues. In germline, CDR1 is MDHEN, CDR2 SYDVKM. V shed 2 bases and J shed 7 bases, with 18 bases lying between them. The CDR3 DNA reads as TGTGCCAGCAGTTTAAGGACGGGCGCTGCAAGGGAGCAGTACTTC. Protein product: CASSLRTGAAREQYF.

Turning to this clone: A far larger clone is off by one base, so a read error is likely. This chain uses TRBV2 with TRBJ1-5, with D perhaps matching TRBD1 (5 bases). The CDR3 covers 14 residues. The V end lost 6 bases, the J end lost 6 bases, and 15 bases lay between the germline ends. Per germline, CDR1 SNHLY and CDR2 FYNNEI. The CDR3 loop is CASSPGEEAQPQHF. DNA for the CDR3: TGTGCCAGCAGCCCGGGGGAGGAGGCTCAGCCCCAGCATTTT.

The chain has TRBV19 and TRBJ1-1, with a possible D match to TRBD1 (6 bases). There are 15 residues in the CDR3. Germline-derived CDR1 and CDR2 are LNHDA and SQIVND (reference sequence). Trimming removed 5 bases at V and 0 bases at J, with 13 bases between. DNA of the CDR3: TGTGCCAGTAGTGGCCCCGGGACAATGAACACTGAAGCTTTCTTT. Translating it yields CASSGPGTMNTEAFF.

The chain is built from TRBV19 and TRBJ1-2, with D hard to call. Trimming cost V 7 bases and J 0 bases, with 12 bases left between them. Per the germline V gene, CDR1 is LNHDA and CDR2 is SQIVND (reference sequence). This CDR3 contains 14 residues. The CDR3 sequence: CASTPGGSNYGYTF. Written as DNA, the CDR3 is TGTGCCAGTACTCCGGGTGGCTCTAACTATGGCTACACCTTC. Combining the CDR3 with reference TRBV19 and TRBJ1-2 gives the whole variable domain DGGITQSPKYLFRKEGQNVTLSCEQNLNHDAMYWYRQDPGQGLRLIYYSQIVNDFQKGDIAEGYSVSREKKESFPLTVTSAQKNPTAFYLCASTPGGSNYGYTFGSGTRLTVV.

The chain employs TRBV28 and TRBJ1-5, with D perhaps TRBD1 (5 bases). This CDR3 has 15 residues. The ends were cut back, 6 bases at V and 13 bases at J, with 25 bases in the middle. Germline values: CDR1 MDHEN, CDR2 SYDVKM. The DNA of the CDR3 is TGTGCCAGCAGGTTGACAGTGCCGAGGAGAGGAGCGCAGCATTTT. The encoded protein is CASRLTVPRRGAQHF.

The CDR3 spells CASSRRTGYYEQYF. CDR3 nucleotide sequence: TGTGCCAGCAGTCGGCGGACAGGTTACTACGAGCAGTACTTC. The gene calls are TRBV28 and TRBJ2-7, with TRBD1 matching over 7 bases. The germline gives CDR1 MDHEN, CDR2 SYDVKM. Trimming at V came to 5 bases and at J to 3 bases, leaving 7 bases not matched to a gene. This CDR3 is built from 14 residues.

This chain links TRBV18 with TRBJ2-1, with 11 positions matching TRBD2. CDR3 size: 15 residues. Per the germline V gene, CDR1 is KGHSH and CDR2 is LQKENI. The junction had 3 bases not matched to a gene; V was cut back by 4 bases and J by 4 bases. The CDR3 loop reads CASSLLAGVYNEQFF. CDR3 nucleotides: TGTGCCAGCTCACTACTAGCGGGAGTGTACAATGAGCAGTTCTTC.

The chain uses TRBV28 and TRBJ2-5, with 8 bases identical to TRBD2. The CDR3 runs 15 residues. With 5 bases clipped from V and 1 base from J, the junction kept 6 bases outside the gene matches. Per germline, CDR1 MDHEN and CDR2 SYDVKM. The CDR3 DNA sequence: TGTGCCAGCAGTCAGGCTAGCGGGCTCCAAGAGACCCAGTACTTC. Its translation is CASSQASGLQETQYF.

The chain couples TRBV27 to TRBJ1-1; tentative D call: TRBD1 (5 bases). The CDR3 contains 14 residues. V dropped 5 bases and J dropped 5 bases, with 15 bases sitting between them. Germline loops: CDR1 MNHEY, CDR2 SMNVEV (reference sequence). The CDR3 DNA is TGTGCCAGCAGTCCCGCGGACACCGCGACTGAAGCTTTCTTT. Translation gives CASSPADTATEAFF.

The V call is TRBV7-8, the J call TRBJ1-1; tentative D call: TRBD1 (5 bases). CDR1 is SGHVS and CDR2 is FQNEAQ in the germline V gene. The CDR3 has 18 residues. V lost 1 base to trimming and J lost 3 bases, with 21 bases between them. CDR3 loop: CASSLDIWQGGLDTEAFF. CDR3 DNA: TGTGCCAGCAGCTTAGATATTTGGCAGGGAGGCCTGGACACTGAAGCTTTCTTT.

This clone showed up just a few times. The chain combines TRBV7-9 with TRBJ1-5, with D perhaps matching TRBD1 (5 bases). The CDR3 runs 15 residues. The germline V gene has CDR1 SEHNR and CDR2 FQNEAQ (reference sequence). Trimming shortened V by 1 base and J by 4 bases, and 11 bases separated the two germline ends. The CDR3 DNA follows: TGTGCCAGCAGCTTAGGGGACGTCCGAAATCAGCCCCAGCATTTT. Translating it yields CASSLGDVRNQPQHF.

The gene calls are TRBV5-4 and TRBJ2-2, with D possibly called TRBD1 or TRBD2 (5 bases each). Between the trimmed V and J ends, which lost 4 bases and 1 base, there was a span of 11 bases. The CDR3 consists of 15 residues. Germline V gene sequence: CDR1 SGHNT, CDR2 YYREEE (reference sequence). Written as DNA, the CDR3 is TGTGCCAGCAGCCGGGGTCAGGGGAACACCGGGGAGCTGTTTTTT. As protein: CASSRGQGNTGELFF.

The CDR3 sequence: CASSWGQPIYEQYF. The CDR3 DNA follows: TGTGCCAGCAGTTGGGGACAGCCAATCTACGAGCAGTACTTC. The gene calls are TRBV28 and TRBJ2-7; 7 positions match TRBD1. The CDR3 covers 14 residues. In germline, CDR1 is MDHEN, CDR2 SYDVKM. The V and J ends lost 4 bases and 3 bases, in that order; junction bases with no gene match: 6.

This clone was recorded only once. This chain connects TRBV2 to TRBJ2-7, with D perhaps given as TRBD1 or TRBD2 (7 bases each). V was clipped by 11 bases and J by 7 bases, with 21 bases between them. The CDR3 is made up of 13 amino acids. The germline V gene encodes CDR1 SNHLY and CDR2 FYNNEI. In nucleotides, the CDR3 is TGTGCCTCCAACAGCAGGGGGGGAGCGGAGCAGTACTTC. Translating gives CASNSRGGAEQYF.

The chain has TRBV14 and TRBJ2-5; D remains ambiguous. Trimming stripped 0 bases from V and 2 bases from J, with 4 bases between. The CDR3 is made up of 13 amino acids. CDR1 and CDR2 from the germline V gene are SGHDN and FVKESK. The CDR3 reads CASSQDRQETQYF. In DNA form, the CDR3 reads TGTGCCAGCAGCCAAGATCGGCAAGAGACCCAGTACTTC. Filled out from reference TRBV14 and TRBJ2-5, the complete variable domain reads EAGVTQFPSHSVIEKGQTVTLRCDPISGHDNLYWYRRVMGKEIKFLLHFVKESKQDESGMPNNRFLAERTGGTYSTLKVQPAELEDSGVYFCASSQDRQETQYFGPGTRLLVL.

The chain has TRBV4-1 and TRBJ1-4; 11 nucleotides line up with TRBD1. The CDR3 is 21 residues long. V dropped 4 bases and J dropped 1; count of bases not matched to a gene: 17. Germline-derived CDR1 and CDR2 are MGHRA and YSYEKL. CDR3 residues: CASSPITRLGQGVGTNEKLFF. The CDR3 nucleotides read TGCGCCAGCAGCCCTATTACACGGTTGGGACAGGGGGTTGGAACTAATGAAAAACTGTTTTTT.

The chain employs TRBV5-1 and TRBJ2-1; TRBD2 matches at 10 bases. V trimming: 4 bases; J trimming: 5 bases; junction bases outside the gene matches: 9. CDR3 length equals 16 residues. The germline CDR1 and CDR2 sequences are SGHRS and YFSETQ. CDR3 DNA: TGCGCCAGCAGCCCCGCCGGGACTAGCGTCGACAATGAGCAGTTCTTC. Amino acid sequence: CASSPAGTSVDNEQFF. Variable domain in full (rest from reference TRBV5-1 and TRBJ2-1): KAGVTQTPRYLIKTRGQQVTLSCSPISGHRSVSWYQQTPGQGLQFLFEYFSETQRNKGNFPGRFSGRQFSNSRSEMNVSTLELGDSALYLCASSPAGTSVDNEQFFGPGTRLTVL.

The rearrangement uses TRBV28 and TRBJ1-2; TRBD1 is a possible D gene (6 bases). Trimming stripped 7 bases from V and 5 bases from J, with 14 bases between. The CDR3 has 13 amino acids. Germline V gene lookup returns CDR1 MDHEN and CDR2 SYDVKM. The CDR3 region has the DNA TGTGCCAGCAAAGGACAGCTGGGGTATGGCTACACCTTC. This encodes CASKGQLGYGYTF.

The V and J genes are TRBV19 and TRBJ1-2; the D is unclear. V was pared by 9 bases and J by 2 bases, with 7 bases between. The CDR3 loop spans 11 amino acids. Germline V gene data show CDR1 as LNHDA and CDR2 as SQIVND (reference sequence). In DNA form, the CDR3 reads TGTGCCAGCGGACGAAACTATGGCTACACCTTC. Translated: CASGRNYGYTF.

The chain has TRBV15 and TRBJ1-4; TRBD1 might be the D (6 bases). Trimming removed 11 bases from V and 8 bases from J, with 18 bases in between. This CDR3 comprises 13 residues. The germline CDR1 and CDR2 sequences are LNHNV and YYDKDF (reference sequence). CDR3 sequence: CASRGQGREKLFF. DNA for the CDR3: TGTGCCTCCCGGGGGCAGGGGAGAGAAAAACTGTTTTTT.

As concerns this clone: Other nucleotide sequences in the sample specify the same CDR3. The chain employs TRBV2 and TRBJ1-1; D may be TRBD1 (6 bases). The germline V gene has CDR1 SNHLY and CDR2 FYNNEI. This CDR3 spans 14 amino acids. The ends were cut back, 7 bases at V and 4 bases at J, with 16 bases in the middle. The CDR3 spells CASTEEGVGTEAFF. DNA of the CDR3: TGTGCCAGCACCGAGGAGGGGGTAGGCACTGAAGCTTTCTTT. Using reference TRBV2 and TRBJ1-1 for the parts outside the CDR3, the full variable domain is EPEVTQTPSHQVTQMGQEVILRCVPISNHLYFYWYRQILGQKVEFLVSFYNNEISEKSEIFDDQFSVERPDGSNFTLKIRSTKLEDSAMYFCASTEEGVGTEAFFGQGTRLTVV.

About this clone: Other nucleotide sequences in the sample specify the same CDR3. J is TRBJ1-2 and V is TRBV27; D may be TRBD1 (6 bases). The V gene's germline CDR1 is MNHEY and CDR2 SMNVEV (reference sequence). V lost 3 bases, J lost 4 bases, and 9 bases lay in between. CDR3 length: 13 amino acids. CDR3 protein: CASSFGGGYGYTF. The DNA of the CDR3 is TGTGCCAGCAGTTTCGGGGGCGGCTATGGCTACACCTTC.

This clone was found once. The chain links TRBV2 to TRBJ2-7; a possible D gene is TRBD2 (6 bases). The CDR3 is 13 amino acids. V lost 4 bases to trimming and J lost 2 bases, with 9 bases between them. The germline V gene encodes CDR1 SNHLY and CDR2 FYNNEI. This CDR3 is CASSVSGAYEQYF. The CDR3 DNA sequence: TGTGCCAGCAGTGTTAGCGGAGCCTACGAGCAGTACTTC.

This clone showed up just a few times. The chain combines TRBV28 with TRBJ1-2; 10 bases map to TRBD1. Trimming took 5 bases from V and 5 from J; bases not matched to a gene: 5. The CDR3 runs 14 residues. CDR1 and CDR2 (germline): MDHEN, SYDVKM. The CDR3 sequence: CASSAGTGVYGYTF. For the CDR3, the DNA is TGTGCCAGCAGTGCCGGGACAGGGGTTTATGGCTACACCTTC.

A remark on this clone: Other nucleotide sequences in the sample specify the same CDR3. This chain connects TRBV7-2 to TRBJ2-7; D is possibly TRBD1 (5 bases). CDR3 length: 12 amino acids. From germline, CDR1 is SGHTA and CDR2 FQGNSA. Trimming left V 2 bases short and J 3 bases short, with 5 bases between. The CDR3 protein is CASSLRGYEQYF. CDR3 coding DNA: TGTGCCAGCAGCTTAAGGGGCTACGAGCAGTACTTC.

The chain uses TRBV18 and TRBJ1-4, with a possible D match to TRBD1 (5 bases). CDR3 length equals 14 residues. Germline V gene data show CDR1 as KGHSH and CDR2 as LQKENI. V dropped 8 bases and J dropped 5 bases, with 15 bases sitting between them. The CDR3 reads CASREQVINEKLFF. In DNA form, the CDR3 reads TGTGCCAGCCGAGAACAGGTGATAAATGAAAAACTGTTTTTT. The whole variable domain, filled in from reference TRBV18 and TRBJ1-4, reads NAGVMQNPRHLVRRRGQEARLRCSPMKGHSHVYWYRQLPEEGLKFMVYLQKENIIDESGMPKERFSAEFPKEGPSILRIQQVVRGDSAAYFCASREQVINEKLFFGSGTQLSVL.